This is a list of T cell receptor beta chains from one sample in a study of control samples from healthy donors and cancer patients. Sequencing was performed with immunoSEQ multiplex PCR; in TCRdb, only in-frame clones are kept and a portion is missing. The sample lists about 160,000 clones, 85% to 95% occurring once. Source material: blood. The receptors stem from a woman aged 35 to 49 in good health. The CDR3 runs from the conserved cysteine through the conserved F or W. Fields, in order: CDR3 DNA, CDR3 protein, V gene, D gene, clone size, J gene. D genes are given only for firm matches. Part of the rows lack a size; the others show once, few, many or a class for expanded clones.

DNA: TGTGCCAGCAGCGGAGACATTAGCTCCTATAATTCACCCCTCCACTTT; CDR3: CASSGDISSYNSPLHF; V: TRBV5-6; D: .; size: .; J: TRBJ1-6
DNA: TGTGCCAGCTCCCCGACAGGGCTAAGCACAGATACGCAGTATTTT; CDR3: CASSPTGLSTDTQYF; V: TRBV18; D: TRBD1; size: once; J: TRBJ2-3
DNA: TGTGCCAGCAGCCCATCGACAGGGATGGGAGGCACTGAAGCTTTCTTT; CDR3: CASSPSTGMGGTEAFF; V: TRBV3-1/TRBV3-2; D: TRBD1; size: .; J: TRBJ1-1
DNA: TGTGCCAGCAGTTTTGGAGGGAACACTGAAGCTTTCTTT; CDR3: CASSFGGNTEAFF; V: TRBV12-3/TRBV12-4; D: .; size: .; J: TRBJ1-1
DNA: TGCGCCAGCAGCTACAGGGATGCGGGGAACACCGGGGAGCTGTTTTTT; CDR3: CASSYRDAGNTGELFF; V: TRBV5-1; D: .; size: .; J: TRBJ2-2
DNA: TGTGCCAGCAGAAGGTCGTCCAGCAATCAGCCCCAGCATTTT; CDR3: CASRRSSSNQPQHF; V: TRBV2; D: .; size: .; J: TRBJ1-5
DNA: TGCAGCGTTGAAAATTATGAAGCTTTCTTT; CDR3: CSVENYEAFF; V: TRBV29-1; D: .; size: .; J: TRBJ1-1
DNA: TGTGCCAGCAGCTTGGTGGGGACAGGGAGGAACGAGCAGTACTTC; CDR3: CASSLVGTGRNEQYF; V: TRBV5-6; D: TRBD1; size: .; J: TRBJ2-7
DNA: TGCGCCAGCAGCCAAATACGGACGGAGCGGTATGAAAAACTGTTTTTT; CDR3: CASSQIRTERYEKLFF; V: TRBV4-3; D: .; size: .; J: TRBJ1-4
DNA: TGTGCCAGTAGTATAGGGACTAGCGGGGCAGAGACCCAGTACTTC; CDR3: CASSIGTSGAETQYF; V: TRBV19; D: TRBD2; size: .; J: TRBJ2-5
DNA: TGTGCCACCAGCCCGAGCTCCTACAATGAGCAGTTCTTC; CDR3: CATSPSSYNEQFF; V: TRBV15; D: .; size: .; J: TRBJ2-1
DNA: TGTGCCAGCAGCGAAAAACAGGGGAGGCATGGCTACACCTTC; CDR3: CASSEKQGRHGYTF; V: TRBV2; D: TRBD1; size: .; J: TRBJ1-2
DNA: TGCGCCAGCAGATCAGGAATATCGGGGGCCAGTGAAAAACTGTTTTTT; CDR3: CASRSGISGASEKLFF; V: TRBV4-3; D: .; size: .; J: TRBJ1-4
DNA: TGTGCCAGCAGTGAAGGGGGGGCAGGGCCCTACGAGCAGTACTTC; CDR3: CASSEGGAGPYEQYF; V: TRBV6-1; D: .; size: .; J: TRBJ2-7
DNA: TGTGCCAGCAGCCAAGATCTTCGCGATTACGAGCAGTACTTC; CDR3: CASSQDLRDYEQYF; V: TRBV4-2; D: .; size: .; J: TRBJ2-7
DNA: TGCAGTGCTAGTGTAGCGGGGGATCTCTACAATGAGCAGTTCTTC; CDR3: CSASVAGDLYNEQFF; V: TRBV20-1; D: TRBD2; size: .; J: TRBJ2-1
DNA: TGTGCCAGCAGCGTTCTCGGGACAGATACGCAGTATTTT; CDR3: CASSVLGTDTQYF; V: TRBV9; D: .; size: once; J: TRBJ2-3
DNA: TGTGCCAGCTCTTCTCCCTATGGCTACACCTTC; CDR3: CASSSPYGYTF; V: TRBV2; D: .; size: .; J: TRBJ1-2
DNA: TGCGCCAGCAGCTTGACCGGGACTAGCGGAGAAGACGAGCAGTACTTC; CDR3: CASSLTGTSGEDEQYF; V: TRBV5-1; D: TRBD2; size: .; J: TRBJ2-7
DNA: TGTGCCAGCAGCCCAGGGGGCCCGAACACTGAAGCTTTCTTT; CDR3: CASSPGGPNTEAFF; V: TRBV11-3; D: TRBD1; size: .; J: TRBJ1-1
DNA: TGTGCCAGCAGCGTATTGCGGGAGCGGGATACGCAGTATTTT; CDR3: CASSVLRERDTQYF; V: TRBV9; D: TRBD2; size: .; J: TRBJ2-3
DNA: TGTGCCAGTAGTATACGTCCGGGGCGGAACACTGAAGCTTTCTTT; CDR3: CASSIRPGRNTEAFF; V: TRBV19; D: .; size: .; J: TRBJ1-1
DNA: TGCGCCAGCAGCTTGGGGGGAGACACCGGGGAGCTGTTTTTT; CDR3: CASSLGGDTGELFF; V: TRBV5-1; D: .; size: .; J: TRBJ2-2
DNA: TGTGCCAGCAGCTTAGCCGCTGTCGAAGGAAACACCATATATTTT; CDR3: CASSLAAVEGNTIYF; V: TRBV7-8; D: .; size: .; J: TRBJ1-3
DNA: TGTGCCGGCGGGGACATAGCTAACTATGGCTACACCTTC; CDR3: CAGGDIANYGYTF; V: TRBV5-4; D: .; size: .; J: TRBJ1-2
DNA: TGCGCCAGCAGCTTTGAAAGCACCACCTCCTACGAGCAGTACTTC; CDR3: CASSFESTTSYEQYF; V: TRBV5-1; D: .; size: .; J: TRBJ2-7
DNA: TGTGCCAGAAGCGGCTTAAGGGACCTACTGGCGAAAGATACGCAGTATTTT; CDR3: CARSGLRDLLAKDTQYF; V: TRBV5-3; D: .; size: .; J: TRBJ2-3
DNA: TGTGCCTGGAGTGTTTCTTATTTCGCGAAAGGGGGTAAGGCCCAGTACTTC; CDR3: CAWSVSYFAKGGKAQYF; V: TRBV30; D: .; size: .; J: TRBJ2-5
DNA: TGCGCCAGCAGCTTTGGGGGGGCTAGTAGGCACAATGAGCAGTTCTTC; CDR3: CASSFGGASRHNEQFF; V: TRBV5-1; D: .; size: .; J: TRBJ2-1
DNA: TGCGCCAGCAGCCAAGAACATACAGGGGGAAGCAATCAGCCCCAGCATTTT; CDR3: CASSQEHTGGSNQPQHF; V: TRBV4-3; D: TRBD1; size: .; J: TRBJ1-5
DNA: TGTGCCAGCAGCGCAGGGACAGGGCCCCATGGCTACACCTTC; CDR3: CASSAGTGPHGYTF; V: TRBV7-2; D: TRBD1; size: .; J: TRBJ1-2
DNA: TGTGCCAGCAGTACGATTTTGGACAGGGGTTACGAGCAGTACTTC; CDR3: CASSTILDRGYEQYF; V: TRBV6-2/TRBV6-3; D: TRBD1; size: .; J: TRBJ2-7
DNA: TGTGCCAGCTCACTGGGGCCAACAGAGGCCTACGAGCAGTACTTC; CDR3: CASSLGPTEAYEQYF; V: TRBV18; D: .; size: .; J: TRBJ2-7
DNA: TGTGCCAGCAGCAAGGGAGGTGGTCAGCCCCAGCATTTT; CDR3: CASSKGGGQPQHF; V: TRBV2; D: .; size: few; J: TRBJ1-5
DNA: TGTGCCAGCTCGCACCGGGACCTACAGGTCCATGAGCAGTTCTTC; CDR3: CASSHRDLQVHEQFF; V: TRBV18; D: .; size: .; J: TRBJ2-1
DNA: TGTGCCAGTAGTAGTCGACAGGCGCTCTTGGATGGCTACACCTTC; CDR3: CASSSRQALLDGYTF; V: TRBV19; D: .; size: .; J: TRBJ1-2
DNA: TGTGCCAGCAGCACAGGACTAGCTCGACTTAGGGGAGATACGCAGTATTTT; CDR3: CASSTGLARLRGDTQYF; V: TRBV9; D: TRBD2; size: .; J: TRBJ2-3
DNA: TGTGCCAGCAGCCAAGACCTGGGGGCCGAGCAGTACTTC; CDR3: CASSQDLGAEQYF; V: TRBV14; D: .; size: .; J: TRBJ2-7
DNA: TGTGCCAGCAGCCAAGGTATACGGACAGGCTACACCTTC; CDR3: CASSQGIRTGYTF; V: TRBV4-2; D: .; size: .; J: TRBJ1-2
DNA: TGCGCCAGCAGCCAAGATCTTAACAGGGCAATCGGCCGCCAGCCCCAGCATTTT; CDR3: CASSQDLNRAIGRQPQHF; V: TRBV4-3; D: .; size: .; J: TRBJ1-5
DNA: TGTGCCAGCAGCCCGGACAGTTATGGCTACACCTTC; CDR3: CASSPDSYGYTF; V: TRBV3-1/TRBV3-2; D: .; size: .; J: TRBJ1-2
DNA: TGCAGCGTTATCCCTTACACTGAAGCTTTCTTT; CDR3: CSVIPYTEAFF; V: TRBV29-1; D: .; size: .; J: TRBJ1-1
DNA: TGTGCCAGCAGCTTAACAGGGTACCTCTACGAGCAGTACTTC; CDR3: CASSLTGYLYEQYF; V: TRBV7-9; D: .; size: once; J: TRBJ2-7
DNA: TGTGCCAGCAGCGGAACAGGGGGGTCCTACGAGCAGTACTTC; CDR3: CASSGTGGSYEQYF; V: TRBV5-6; D: TRBD1; size: .; J: TRBJ2-7
DNA: TGTGCCAGCACTCCGGCCCCCTTTCTATATAATTCACCCCTCCACTTT; CDR3: CASTPAPFLYNSPLHF; V: TRBV27; D: .; size: .; J: TRBJ1-6
DNA: TGTGCCAGCAGCTCACAAGTCACAGATACGCAGTATTTT; CDR3: CASSSQVTDTQYF; V: TRBV7-3; D: .; size: .; J: TRBJ2-3
DNA: TGCGCCAGCAGCCAAACGGGGATTGGCACTGAAGCTTTCTTT; CDR3: CASSQTGIGTEAFF; V: TRBV4-3; D: .; size: .; J: TRBJ1-1
DNA: TGTGCCTTGCCCGGAAAGTTGGTCTATGGCTACACCTTC; CDR3: CALPGKLVYGYTF; V: TRBV4-2; D: .; size: .; J: TRBJ1-2
DNA: TGTGCCAGCAGCTTGGGGGCAGGGGGGACGGCAGCGAATGAGCAGTTCTTC; CDR3: CASSLGAGGTAANEQFF; V: TRBV5-6; D: .; size: .; J: TRBJ2-1
DNA: TGTGCCAGCTCACCCCCCAACAATGAGCAGTTCTTC; CDR3: CASSPPNNEQFF; V: TRBV18; D: .; size: .; J: TRBJ2-1
DNA: TGTGCCACCAGAGGGGACAGGGGTGAAGCTTTCTTT; CDR3: CATRGDRGEAFF; V: TRBV24-1; D: TRBD1; size: .; J: TRBJ1-1
DNA: TGTGCCAGCAGTTTAATGGGTACTGAAAAACTGTTTTTT; CDR3: CASSLMGTEKLFF; V: TRBV12-3/TRBV12-4; D: .; size: few; J: TRBJ1-4
DNA: TGTGCCAGCAGCCCCTCAAGGGGGACGGGCGGGGAGCTGTTTTTT; CDR3: CASSPSRGTGGELFF; V: TRBV11-2; D: .; size: once; J: TRBJ2-2